Below, 2 T cell receptor beta chains from the same sample are listed, as sequenced in a study of blood T cell repertoires in COVID-19. Repertoires were generated with immunoSEQ multiplex PCR, while TCRdb's copy carries only in-frame clones and drops some. The sample contains about 150,000 clones, roughly nine tenths of which appear only once. Source material: peripheral blood. These receptors originate from a woman aged 40 to 55 with acute or convalescent COVID-19.

The genes are TRBV28 and TRBJ1-1; D is unclear. In germline, CDR1 is MDHEN, CDR2 SYDVKM. CDR3 length: 12 residues. Trimming removed 4 bases from V and 1 base from J, with 4 bases in between. The CDR3 coding sequence is TGTGCCAGCAGTTCTACGAACACTGAAGCTTTCTTT. Its protein product is CASSSTNTEAFF.

The V gene is TRBV28, the J gene TRBJ2-1; D call uncertain. Germline-derived CDR1 and CDR2 are MDHEN and SYDVKM. V shed 7 bases and J shed 0 bases, with 10 bases lying between them. This CDR3 has 14 residues. The CDR3 here is CASMGVPSYNEQFF. DNA for the CDR3: TGTGCCAGCATGGGCGTCCCCTCCTACAATGAGCAGTTCTTC.